The rows below give T cell receptor beta chains drawn from one sample of a study of blood T cell repertoires in COVID-19. Here immunoSEQ multiplex PCR was the method, and the copy in TCRdb shows in-frame clones only, minus some. In the table there are some 340,000 clones, roughly 85% of which are singletons. Sequenced: peripheral blood. The receptors were gathered from a woman aged 18-29 years with acute or convalescent COVID-19. Each CDR3 is given without its conserved first and last residue.

v_call	cdr3_aa
TRBV28	ASSPRAGKYNEQF
TRBV3-1/TRBV3-2	ASSQEWAAGARNEQY
TRBV7-9	ASSLRGARYNEQF
TRBV3-1/TRBV3-2	ASSQDRRRSYNEQF
TRBV10-3	AISALDMNTEAF
TRBV3-1/TRBV3-2	ASSPVLGNTIY
TRBV7-9	ASSLGSAGEGAF
TRBV2	ASSQLEETQY
TRBV5-1	ASSTDRGQETQY
TRBV5-1	ASSLDSGYEQY
TRBV27	ASSLFRQKNTEAF
TRBV6-5	ASSRQEGSYGYT
TRBV15	ATSKPVAGGPRETQY
TRBV11-2	ASSLLAGGDYEQY
TRBV30	AWSHGTSGGADEQF
TRBV11-3	ASSLSFRLAGAVTDTQY
TRBV2	ASSEPPSNYGYT
TRBV28	ASSTVPGLAEYEQY
TRBV2	ASSESPAGRGGSPLH
TRBV3-1/TRBV3-2	ASSQGAFVYNEQF
TRBV5-1	ASSLSLAGGDIQY
TRBV5-8	ASSPTAGGSQPQH
TRBV18	ASSPDRNSYEQY
TRBV30	AWSSLGTGE
TRBV6-1	ASSGQGEGTSGIYEQY
TRBV7-2	ASSPSGGGYEQY
TRBV6-1	ASSDDNSPLH
TRBV5-6	ASSSAGGNEQY
TRBV2	ASSGQGQNQPQH
TRBV11-2	ASSLNRGFGNTIY
TRBV28	ASSLRQGAPYEQY
TRBV12-3/TRBV12-4	AISGVSTDTQY
TRBV6-5	ASSLDRSNSPLH
TRBV15	ATSRGRQELYEQY
TRBV28	ASSTTGYYGYT